Reported below is one TCR beta chain. Which antigen it targets is not known. An end of the junction does not agree with germline; a read error may underlie this. The CDR3 numbers 13 residues from cysteine through phenylalanine. Only the CDR3 region is kept as DNA, spanning 39 bases read in frame from base 1. The CDR1 and CDR2 encoded by the germline V gene are SGHRS and YFSETQ. TCR CDR3 regions were amplified from genomic DNA by multiplex PCR using the deep immunoSEQ assay. For each cell subset, the extracted genomic DNA was distributed evenly across all wells of several immunoSEQ 96-well plates, and each plate served as one replicate. Each replicate PCR for sorted subsets received 150 to 250 ng genomic DNA, equal to roughly 33,000 T cell genomes. Purified libraries were measured with a Qubit 3.0 fluorometer, size-checked on a Bioanalyzer 2100, and measured again with the KAPA Library Quantification kit. A separate single-read 150-cycle Illumina NextSeq 550 flow cell was used to sequence each immunoSEQ 96-well plate. In the paper's pipeline: Because the immunoSEQ output held only junctional sequences and lacked quality scores, the filtering could not match the filtering applied to full-length reads. To assign V/J genes and CDR3, sequences were annotated using PyIR, a Python wrapper for IgBLAST v1.9, with IMGT germline references. Any read was removed if the V/J assignment was weak (E-value above 1e-6), the CDR3 was missing, or the read contained stop codons, out-of-frame junctions, or ambiguous translated residues. V3J clonotypes were defined as sequences sharing the same inferred V gene, J gene, and CDR3 amino acid sequence. Percentage overlap between repertoires was calculated by dividing the number of shared unique clonotypes by the size of the smaller repertoire. Three approaches were used to assess repertoire richness: RTK rarefaction, the Chao1 estimator, and Recon v2.1 estimates of unobserved clonotypes. OLGA was used to compute generation probabilities for all TCRbeta clonotypes that the gDNA method yielded from a handful of donors. This is the immuneACCESS table as TCRdb keeps it, with only in-frame sequences that have V and J called. A part of the clones is gone; compared with another copy, unresolved V genes explain less than half, and the rest is unexplained. V and J calls plus clone size are reproduced from that table; the DNA served to infer D and trimming. The table for this sample lists a few hundred thousand clones; around 87% of them were counted only once. The ten top clones hold 16% of the sample.

This specimen belongs to a study of shared clonotypes between healthy human individuals (TCRdb year 2020). Study-level background: The cohort included three men and a couple of women between 18 and 49 years of age. For each donor, CD4 naive and CD4 memory were each run on three plates, CD8 naive on two plates, and CD8 memory on one plate. To estimate repertoire size and how much clonotypes are shared between individuals, the study performed deep sequencing of blood TCR repertoires from roughly five healthy adults. To increase sequencing depth and limit assay-specific biases, different laboratories used diverse techniques to prepare libraries and sequence TCR repertoires. Leukapheresis yielded between about 0.94 and 8.9 billion PBMCs per donor. What the work shows at the level of the full study, not this receptor alone: Sampling was restricted to blood, and TCR repertoires in tissue are likely to differ from TCR repertoires in blood. Even with the large sequencing depth, rarefaction of the sorted-subset datasets indicated that sequencing was incomplete. Compared with non-shared clonotypes, clonotypes shared by all four sorted-subset donors had higher generation probabilities. Pairwise subsampling indicated that sequencing depth was expected to affect the degree of clonotype sharing among donors. About 4.5% of naive CD4, 3.5% of naive CD8, roughly 2.4% of memory CD4, and over 0.35% of memory CD8 clonotypes were shared across several donors. Estimated clonotype richness was generally larger for naive than for memory subsets. The genetic and exposure-history diversity represented was limited by the small number of donors.

Donors were healthy HIV-negative adults with no recently reported acute infections or vaccinations. Every donor was a Caucasian adult living in Nashville, Tennessee, USA. CD8 memory samples combined magnetically selected CD45RO+ cells with CCR7-negative CD45RA+ effector memory (TemRA) cells. Blood was collected by leukapheresis, and PBMCs were isolated by Ficoll-Histopaque density gradient centrifugation and then cryopreserved in liquid nitrogen vapor phase. Purity and quantity of every magnetically sorted T cell population were checked by analytical flow cytometry. Genomic DNA was isolated from each sorted fraction and quantified by UV absorbance on a Nanodrop 2000c.

The sequencing input was memory CD8+ T cells sorted from blood. Taken with the paper, the label for cell subset or site translates to: CD45RO+ cells pooled with CCR7-negative TemRA cells. The rearrangement joined TRBV5-1 to TRBJ2-7; tentative D gene TRBD1, with 5 bases matching. This TCR came from a man younger than 35 in good health. The nucleotide sequence is TGCGCCAGCAGCTTGGAGGACAAGTACGGGCAGTACTTC. This translates into CASSLEDKYGQYF. Here the CDR3 is joined to the reference TRBV5-1 and TRBJ2-7 genes, and the full variable domain is: KAGVTQTPRYLIKTRGQQVTLSCSPISGHRSVSWYQQTPGQGLQFLFEYFSETQRNKGNFPGRFSGRQFSNSRSEMNVSTLELGDSALYLCASSLEDKYGQYFGPGTRLTVT.